These T cell receptor beta chains were read from a single sample in a study of blood T cell repertoires in COVID-19. Sequenced by immunoSEQ multiplex PCR; TCRdb stores in-frame clones only, minus some. There are about 26,000 clones in the sample; over 80% occur only once, and 2.8% lies in the top ten. The specimen was peripheral blood. The receptors were gathered from a human donor in a cohort sampled during active COVID-19. Both conserved end residues are part of each CDR3. Rows may omit the clone size; those that give it use once, few, many or a size class.

15	TRBV27	NA	CASSPGTRSYNEQFF
16	TRBV9	NA	CASSAPSGGNYNEQFF
15	TRBV7-3	NA	CASRVAGGNTGELFF
17	TRBV25-1	NA	CASGPGQGVWGTDTQYF
15	TRBV11-2	NA	CASSLDRWQTGELFF
12	TRBV9	once	CASSEPVDTQYF
14	TRBV11-2	once	CASSSSDFQETQYF
13	TRBV7-3	NA	CASSRGGSDEQFF
14	TRBV5-4	NA	CASTHPGGIYGYTF
16	TRBV6-6	NA	CASSMGGQRRTDTQYF
11	TRBV10-2	NA	CASRQTGELFF
13	TRBV27	few	CASSLRGSYEQYF
12	TRBV10-3	NA	CAISGPMETQYF
15	TRBV5-1	NA	CASSPGGHEGETQYF
15	TRBV19	NA	CASSLRTGNTGELFF
17	TRBV4-1	NA	CASSQAQGAAYNSPLHF